The 8 T cell receptor beta chains presented below share a single source sample, sequenced in a study of breast tumors, draining lymph nodes, adjacent tissues. MiXCR, run by TCRdb on the multiplex PCR reads, gives a single entry per CDR3 protein. The table lists tens of thousands of distinct CDR3 sequences, under 55% of them singletons, with roughly a tenth in the top ten. Sequenced: breast tumor tissue. The receptors here all came from a female donor with breast cancer. Some clones in this sample may be carry-over from other donors' samples.

This clonotype has ten or more counts. The CDR3 bases are TGTGCCAGCAGCTCCCTTAGCGGGAGGGCCGACACGCAGTATTTT. Residues: CASSSLSGRADTQYF. The chain combines TRBV6-5 with TRBJ2-3; TRBD2 aligns across 11 bases. The germline V gene has CDR1 MNHEY and CDR2 SVGAGI. The CDR3 runs to 15 residues. Unmatched junction bases numbered 11, after V lost 6 bases and J lost 9 bases.

A single count supports this clonotype. This rearrangement joins TRBV29-1 to TRBJ2-7; 9 bases are shared with TRBD2. The germline gives CDR1 SQVTM, CDR2 ANQGSEA. Losses at the gene ends were 3 bases for V and 5 bases for J; bases not matched to a gene: 5. The CDR3 sequence is 13 residues long. The CDR3 DNA follows: TGCAGCGTTGAGAGTAGCGGGAGCGACGAGCAGTACTTC. It codes for CSVESSGSDEQYF.

This clonotype was detected a few times. The V call is TRBV19, the J call TRBJ1-1; the D gene is possibly TRBD1 (5 bases). Germline loops: CDR1 LNHDA, CDR2 SQIVND (reference sequence). The CDR3 length is 16 residues. Trimming took off 4 bases at V and 2 bases at J, with 17 bases between the two ends. CDR3 nucleotide sequence: TGTGCCAGTAGTAATGGGGGAAGGGGAGTAAACACTGAAGCTTTCTTT. Residues: CASSNGGRGVNTEAFF.

This clonotype was seen repeatedly, ten times or more. This chain links TRBV7-2 with TRBJ1-6, with D unresolved. In germline, CDR1 is SGHTA, CDR2 FQGNSA. The CDR3 has 13 amino acids. V lost 1 base and J 9 bases, leaving 7 bases between the germline ends. The CDR3 DNA is TGTGCCAGCAGCTTAGGTTCCATTTCACCCCTCCACTTT. This codes for CASSLGSISPLHF.

As for this clonotype: One end of the junction fails to match germline, which may point to a read error. The CDR3, as DNA: TGCAGTGCTAGAAGGGCTAGCGGGAGTAGTGGAACAGATACGCGGTATTTT. It is translated as CSARRASGSSGTDTRYF. The gene calls are TRBV20-1 and TRBJ2-3; 10 bases map to TRBD2. This CDR3 contains 17 residues. Germline CDR1 DFQATT, CDR2 SNEGSKA (reference sequence).

The rearrangement uses TRBV6-4 and TRBJ2-3; tentatively, D is TRBD2 (6 bases). CDR3 length equals 14 residues. Trimming left V 4 bases short and J 0 bases short, with 8 bases between. CDR1 is MRHNA and CDR2 is SNTAGT in the germline V gene. The CDR3 spells CASSVAGSTDTQYF. The CDR3 DNA sequence: TGTGCCAGCAGTGTGGCGGGAAGCACAGATACGCAGTATTTT.

Ten or more counts support this clonotype. This may arise from a read error, as a much more abundant clone is one base away. The rearrangement joins TRBV6-6 to TRBJ2-5; weak D call: TRBD2 (5 bases). The CDR3 contains 14 residues. The V end lost 10 bases, the J end lost 5 bases, and 20 bases lay between the germline ends. Germline V CDR1 and CDR2: MNHNY, SVGAGI (reference sequence). CDR3 bases: TGTGCCACCGGGCCAACTTACGGCGGGGAGACCCAGTACTTC. This translates into CATGPTYGGETQYF.

Only a few counts were recorded for this clonotype. A much larger clone is a single base away; this may be a read error. The gene calls are TRBV28 and TRBJ2-5, with D unclear. Deletions cut 6 bases from V and 4 bases from J, with 24 bases between. Germline V gives CDR1 MDHEN, CDR2 SYDVKM. CDR3 length: 17 residues. CDR3 bases: TGTGCCAGCAGCGGTCCTTTTACGCCAATTGGGCGAGAGACCCAGTACTTC. Its protein is CASSGPFTPIGRETQYF.